This TCR beta chain originates from a study of shared clonotypes between healthy human individuals. Whole-study context: Samples came from a couple of female and a few male donors aged 18 to 49.

Per the original data handling: Filtering was not the same, since immunoSEQ gave junction-only sequences without quality scores. Data came from immunoSEQ multiplex PCR; TCRdb stores just in-frame clones and leaves some out. The V and J calls and the clone size are those of that table, but D and trimming were determined from the DNA. This sample carries 1.5 million to 2.5 million clones, less than 95% of them seen once, and the ten largest clones take roughly 1%. The V and J ends lost 2 bases and 1 base respectively, with 11 bases between them. The CDR3 runs to 15 residues. Germline V lookup: CDR1 MNHEY, CDR2 SVGAGI. Positively selected for CCR7, the CD45RO-negative cells used as naive CD8 cells excluded terminally differentiated effector memory CD45RA+ cells. A remark on this clone: Its target is unknown.

Study-wide findings and caveats: Only blood samples were collected, and tissue repertoires likely differ. When compared with the clonotypes that were shared by all four sorted-subset donors, the non-shared clonotypes turned out to have lower generation probabilities.

This TCR was recovered from a man younger than 30 in good health. V gene TRBV6-5 combines with J gene TRBJ2-5; D is undetermined. The sequencing input was naive CD8+ T cells sorted from blood. As DNA, the CDR3 is TGTGCCAGCAGTTACGATCAAGAAGGCCAAGAGACCCAGTACTTC. It codes for CASSYDQEGQETQYF.